This T cell receptor beta chain was obtained from a study of blood T cell repertoires in COVID-19. Study details: The United States, Italy and Spain were the sources of the acute and convalescent COVID-19 samples. PBMCs, B-cell-depleted T cells, or T cells were the source of the cDNA or gDNA that made up the material.

The CDR3 extends over 15 amino acids. CDR1 is MNHEY, CDR2 SVGAGI, per germline. V lost 6 bases and J lost 4; bases outside the gene matches: 7. In the authors' workflow: Estimated nucleated cell counts came from reference gene primer amplification. Measured with immunoSEQ multiplex PCR; TCRdb has only the in-frame clones, and not every one. V, J and clone size are those of that table, while D and trimming were read from the DNA. The profile shows 95,000 to 130,000 clones, just over 90% of them singletons. The clonotype originates from a human donor with active COVID-19. The donor label of this sample is uncertain. This chain joins TRBV6-5 and TRBJ2-1; TRBD1 matches 9 bases. Specimen: peripheral blood. CDR3 DNA: TGTGCCAGCAGGGAGGGACAGGGACCGTACAATGAGCAGTTCTTC. It encodes CASREGQGPYNEQFF.